This T cell receptor (beta chain) emerged from a study of neurological immune-mediated disorders (dated by TCRdb to the late 2010s). At the level of the whole study: Using UMI-based sequencing, the study compared peripheral blood TCR-beta repertoires from patients with HTLV-I-associated myelopathy (HAM/TSP), patients with multiple sclerosis, and healthy controls. The cohort was made up of approximately 65 subjects, consisting of roughly 14 HAM/TSP patients, around 35 multiple sclerosis patients and roughly 20 healthy controls. Longitudinal samples, technical triplicates and paired sorted CD4+ and CD8+ T-cell subsets, alongside PBMC samples, were included among the roughly 96 TCR-beta libraries. Study-level results and caveats: TCR clonal expansion was highest in HAM/TSP patients and lowest in MS patients, with MS patients falling below even healthy controls. Expanded clones from different subjects shared no identical CDR3 amino acid sequences, which suggests that TCR-beta repertoires were private in all groups.

From its cysteine to its phenylalanine, the CDR3 spans 14 amino acids. Only CDR3 DNA is held: 42 bases, read in frame from base 1. CDR1 DFQATT and CDR2 SNEGSKA are derived from the germline V gene (reference sequence). V and J lose 1 base and 0 bases, and a span of 8 bases separates them. The healthy controls were volunteers from blood banks in Maryland, USA. Libraries from unsorted PBMCs were made from 2 million PBMCs kept in RNAlater at -80 degrees C until RNA extraction. Peripheral blood was subjected to Ficoll-Hypaque density gradient centrifugation to isolate PBMCs, which were then cryopreserved in liquid nitrogen. cDNA was synthesized by template-switch 5'RACE using a primer with a 10-nucleotide random unique molecular identifier that tagged each TCR transcript. Every sequencing run covered 15-18 subjects and yielded more than 180 million TCR-beta sequences. The RNeasy kit was used to extract total RNA. Using the KAPA Real-time Library Amplification kit, TCR-beta VDJ regions were amplified with primers for the TCR constant region and the 5'RACE anchor. A first PCR added sample indexes and Illumina adaptors, after which a second PCR increased the library yield. The roughly 650 bp TCR product was size-selected on a 2% E-gel SizeSelection system after Ampure bead purification. Before pooling, library quality was checked on a Bioanalyzer, concentration was measured with Qubit, and libraries were quantified with the Kapa Library Quantification kit. An Illumina HiSeq 2500 sequenced the libraries paired-end 2 x 150 bp. To increase sequence diversity, roughly 24-32% phiX was spiked into each library pool. The original methods were these. Quality-filtered reads were processed with the UMI-based MiGEC pipeline, which removed over 75% of raw TCR sequences during error correction. VDJ genes were aligned to IMGT germline references, and clonotypes were defined by unique CDR3 amino acid sequence plus V-J genes. Clonal expansion, Shannon diversity, and CDR3 relatedness (CalcPairwiseDistances, ClusterSamples) were evaluated with VDJtools, and phylogenetic trees were built with CLCbio workbench. Clones with at least 8 unique UMIs were defined as expanded, with this threshold being based on coefficient-of-variation modelling across technical triplicates. Using fastp trimming at Q25 and MiXCR clonotype assembly, TCRdb reanalyzed the public sequencing data and kept in-frame beta chains. Each record represents a unique CDR3 protein, reported with the most common genes and DNA among its rows. These V and J calls are TCRdb output, not the study's own analysis. Present in this sample are some 29,000 distinct CDR3 sequences, 9% to 13% of which were seen just once. 5.5% to 7.5% of the sample is in the top ten clones.

This clonotype was seen many times. What this receptor recognizes is not known. Within one base of it there is no much larger clone, and no base qualities were kept. The sequencing input was PBMCs. The sequence was obtained from an older woman in good health. The chain employs TRBV20-1 and TRBJ2-3; a tentative D call is TRBD2 (6 bases match). Here the CDR3 is given as CSARGGDSTDTQYF. Here is the DNA: TGCAGTGCTAGAGGGGGGGACAGCACAGATACGCAGTATTTT.